This is a list of T cell receptor beta chains from one sample in a study of blood T cells in healthy people across ages. TCRdb re-called the 5' RACE reads with MiXCR, one entry per CDR3 protein. The top ten clones hold approximately 3.3% of a sample with more than 450,000 distinct CDR3 sequences, 25% to 35% of them seen once. These data were also filed under a second study, of T cells of mothers and their children.

Sequenced sample: blood. These receptors originate from a boy between 2 and 10 years old in good health. Both conserved end residues are part of each CDR3. A D gene is named only where the DNA matches it firmly. Clone size, where shown, is once, few, many, or a class for clones that have expanded.

size	D	V	J	DNA	CDR3
NA	TRBD1	TRBV6-2/TRBV6-3	TRBJ2-1	TGTGCCAGCAACAGCCGGGACAGGGGAGGAGATGAGCAGTTCTTC	CASNSRDRGGDEQFF
few	TRBD1	TRBV7-9	TRBJ2-1	TGTGCCAGCAGCTTAGGGGGACAGGGCGACCATGAGCAGTTCTTC	CASSLGGQGDHEQFF
NA	NA	TRBV25-1	TRBJ2-3	TGTGCCAGCAGTGACTACAGGGATTCGACAGATACGCAGTATTTT	CASSDYRDSTDTQYF
few	NA	TRBV10-3	TRBJ1-1	TGTGCCATCAGGGGGAGGGCAGTTCTCACCTCTGAAGCTTTCTTT	CAIRGRAVLTSEAFF
few	NA	TRBV11-2	TRBJ2-5	TGTGCCAGCAGCCAAATACGGGGAGAGACCCAGTACTTC	CASSQIRGETQYF
NA	NA	TRBV3-1	TRBJ2-5	TGTGCCAGCAGCTTGTCGGGATACCAAGAGACCCAGTACTTC	CASSLSGYQETQYF
NA	NA	TRBV29-1	TRBJ2-7	TGCAGCGCCACCCCATCCGGCCTGTCCTCCTACGAGCAGTACTTC	CSATPSGLSSYEQYF
NA	TRBD2	TRBV5-1	TRBJ2-5	TGCGCCAGCAGCGCGACTAGCGGGGAAGAGACCCAGTACTTC	CASSATSGEETQYF
NA	NA	TRBV7-9	TRBJ2-7	TGTGCCAGCAGCTCGGACAGTGGATACGAGCAGTACTTC	CASSSDSGYEQYF
NA	TRBD1	TRBV9	TRBJ2-7	TGTGCCAGCAGCGTAGCCCCGGGACAGGGAGAGTACGAGCAGTACTTC	CASSVAPGQGEYEQYF
NA	NA	TRBV7-9	TRBJ1-1	TGTGCCAGCAGGGGGAGAGAAAGCCTTGAAGCTTTCTTT	CASRGRESLEAFF
few	NA	TRBV5-1	TRBJ2-1	TGCGCCAGCAGCTTGGCAGGGTATGGCGAGCAGTTCTTC	CASSLAGYGEQFF
NA	TRBD1	TRBV20-1	TRBJ2-7	TGCAGTGCTATCACACGGGACAGGGGGCGGTACGAGCAGTACTTC	CSAITRDRGRYEQYF
NA	NA	TRBV7-3	TRBJ2-3	TGTGCCAGCAGCCTACCCCAGGGGGAGGGGACAGATACGCAGTATTTT	CASSLPQGEGTDTQYF
NA	NA	TRBV28	TRBJ1-1	TGTGCCAGCAGTTGGGGCTTTGCGGGTTTCAACACTGAAGCTTTCTTT	CASSWGFAGFNTEAFF
NA	NA	TRBV20-1	TRBJ2-3	TGCAGTCCACTGGCAGGTGGTCGGCCAGATACGCAGTATTTT	CSPLAGGRPDTQYF
few	TRBD1	TRBV28	TRBJ1-1	TGTGCCAGCAGTTTTATGACAGGGTGGACTGAAGCTTTCTTT	CASSFMTGWTEAFF
few	TRBD1	TRBV29-1	TRBJ1-1	TGCAGCGTACGGGACAGGGATAGAGCTGAAGCTTTCTTT	CSVRDRDRAEAFF
NA	NA	TRBV13	TRBJ2-5	TGTGCCAGCAGCAGCCCGGGACACACCCAGTACTTC	CASSSPGHTQYF
NA	TRBD1	TRBV7-9	TRBJ1-4	TGTGCCAGCAGCGAACGCGGGACAGTTTCTGAAAAACTGTTTTTT	CASSERGTVSEKLFF
many	TRBD1	TRBV10-3	TRBJ2-7	TGTGCCATCGGACAGGACTCCTACGAGCAGTACTTC	CAIGQDSYEQYF
NA	TRBD1	TRBV10-2	TRBJ1-1	TGCGCCAGCTGCGGACAGGGGAAAACTGAAGCTTTCTTT	CASCGQGKTEAFF
NA	TRBD2	TRBV7-2	TRBJ2-1	TGTGCCAGCAGCCCGGGGGGGAGCTCCTACAATGAGCAGTTCTTC	CASSPGGSSYNEQFF